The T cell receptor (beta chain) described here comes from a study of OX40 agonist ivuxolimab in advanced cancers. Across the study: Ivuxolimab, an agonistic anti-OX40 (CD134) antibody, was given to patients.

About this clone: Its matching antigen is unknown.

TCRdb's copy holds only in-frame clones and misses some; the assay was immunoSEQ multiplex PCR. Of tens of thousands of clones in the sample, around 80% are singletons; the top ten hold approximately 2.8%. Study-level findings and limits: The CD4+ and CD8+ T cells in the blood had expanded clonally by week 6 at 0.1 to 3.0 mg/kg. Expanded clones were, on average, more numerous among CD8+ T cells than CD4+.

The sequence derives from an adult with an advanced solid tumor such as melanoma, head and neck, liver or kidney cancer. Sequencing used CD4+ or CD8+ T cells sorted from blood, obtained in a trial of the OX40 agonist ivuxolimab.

CDR3 region: CASSLFGTAGNEQYF. The CDR3, as DNA: TGTGCCAGCAGCTTATTCGGGACAGCCGGAAACGAGCAGTACTTC. The chain joins TRBV7-3 to TRBJ2-6; 7 bases agree with TRBD1. The end of the DNA aligns better with TRBJ2-7, so the J call may be wrong. The CDR3 consists of 15 residues. Per germline, CDR1 SGHTA and CDR2 FQGTGA.